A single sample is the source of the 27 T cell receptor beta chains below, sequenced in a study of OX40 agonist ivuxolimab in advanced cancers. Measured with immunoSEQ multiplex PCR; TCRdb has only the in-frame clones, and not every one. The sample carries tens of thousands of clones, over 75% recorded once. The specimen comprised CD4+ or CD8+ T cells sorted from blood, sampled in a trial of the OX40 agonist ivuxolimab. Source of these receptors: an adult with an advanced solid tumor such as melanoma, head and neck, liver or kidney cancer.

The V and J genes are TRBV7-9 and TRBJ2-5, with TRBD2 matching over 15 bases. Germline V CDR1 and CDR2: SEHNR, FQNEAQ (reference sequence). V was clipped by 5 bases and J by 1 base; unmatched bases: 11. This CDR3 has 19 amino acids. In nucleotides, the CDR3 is TGTGCCAGCAGCCCAGAGGGACTAGCGGGAGGCCGACTCCAAGAGACCCAGTACTTC. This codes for CASSPEGLAGGRLQETQYF.

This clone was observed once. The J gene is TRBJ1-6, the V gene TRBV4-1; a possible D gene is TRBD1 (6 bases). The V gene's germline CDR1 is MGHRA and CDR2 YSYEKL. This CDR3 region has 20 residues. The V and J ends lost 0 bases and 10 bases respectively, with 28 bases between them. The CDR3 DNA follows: TGCGCCAGCAGCCAAGACAAACTCGACAGGTTCGTACATTTTGGCTCACCCCTCCACTTT. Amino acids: CASSQDKLDRFVHFGSPLHF.

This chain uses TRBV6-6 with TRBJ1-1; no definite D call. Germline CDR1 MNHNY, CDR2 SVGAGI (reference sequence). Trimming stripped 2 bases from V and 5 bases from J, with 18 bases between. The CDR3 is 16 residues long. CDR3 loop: CASSYGPTSSGTEAFF. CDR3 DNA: TGTGCCAGCAGTTACGGGCCCACCTCCTCGGGTACTGAAGCTTTCTTT.

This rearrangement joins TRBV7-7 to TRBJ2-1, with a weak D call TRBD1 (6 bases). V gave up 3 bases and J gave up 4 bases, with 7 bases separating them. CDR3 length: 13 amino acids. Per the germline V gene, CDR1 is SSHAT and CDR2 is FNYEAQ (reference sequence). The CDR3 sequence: CASSLGQYNEQFF. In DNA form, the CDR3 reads TGTGCCAGCAGCTTGGGACAATACAATGAGCAGTTCTTC.

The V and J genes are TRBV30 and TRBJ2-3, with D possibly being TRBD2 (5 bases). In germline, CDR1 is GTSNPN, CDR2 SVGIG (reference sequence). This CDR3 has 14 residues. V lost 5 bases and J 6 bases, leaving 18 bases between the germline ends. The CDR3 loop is CAWGGVGLGDTQYF. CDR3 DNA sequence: TGTGCCTGGGGCGGAGTCGGACTCGGGGATACGCAGTATTTT.

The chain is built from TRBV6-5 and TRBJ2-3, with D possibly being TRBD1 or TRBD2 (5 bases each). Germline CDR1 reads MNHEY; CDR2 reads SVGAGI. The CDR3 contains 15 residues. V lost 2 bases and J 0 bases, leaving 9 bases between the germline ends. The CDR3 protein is CASSYSRDSTDTQYF. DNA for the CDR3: TGTGCCAGCAGTTACAGTCGGGACAGCACAGATACGCAGTATTTT.

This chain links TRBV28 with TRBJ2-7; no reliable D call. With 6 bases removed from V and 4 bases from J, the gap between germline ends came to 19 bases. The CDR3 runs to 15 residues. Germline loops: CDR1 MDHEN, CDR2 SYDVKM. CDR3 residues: CASSDNQIPLYEQYV. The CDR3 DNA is TGTGCCAGCAGCGACAACCAGATCCCTCTTTACGAGCAGTACGTC.

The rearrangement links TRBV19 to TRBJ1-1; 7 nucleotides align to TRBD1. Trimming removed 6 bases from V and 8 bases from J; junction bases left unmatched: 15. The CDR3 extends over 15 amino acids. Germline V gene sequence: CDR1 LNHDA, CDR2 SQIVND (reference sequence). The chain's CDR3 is CASRSTGQSNQEAFF. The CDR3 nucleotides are TGTGCCAGTAGATCAACGGGACAGAGCAATCAGGAAGCTTTCTTT.

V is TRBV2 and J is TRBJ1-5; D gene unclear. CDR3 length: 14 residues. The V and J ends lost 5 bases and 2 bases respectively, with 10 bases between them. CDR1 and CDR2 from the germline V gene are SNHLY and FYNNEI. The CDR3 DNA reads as TGTGCCAGCAGTCCGGGGATTGGCAATCAGCCCCAGCATTTT. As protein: CASSPGIGNQPQHF.

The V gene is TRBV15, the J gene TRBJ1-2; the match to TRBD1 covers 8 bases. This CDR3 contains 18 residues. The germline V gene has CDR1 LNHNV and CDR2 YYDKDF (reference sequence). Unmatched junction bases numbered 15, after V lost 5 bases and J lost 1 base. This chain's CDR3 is CATSVQGAFEKFNYGYTF. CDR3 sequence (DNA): TGTGCCACCAGCGTCCAGGGGGCGTTCGAAAAGTTTAACTATGGCTACACCTTC.

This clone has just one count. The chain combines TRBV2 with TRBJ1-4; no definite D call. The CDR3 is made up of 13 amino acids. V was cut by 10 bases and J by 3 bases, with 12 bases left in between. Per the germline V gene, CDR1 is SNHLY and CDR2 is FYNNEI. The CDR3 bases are TGTGCCACCCCGGGAGTCTCTAATGAAAAACTGTTTTTT. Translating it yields CATPGVSNEKLFF.

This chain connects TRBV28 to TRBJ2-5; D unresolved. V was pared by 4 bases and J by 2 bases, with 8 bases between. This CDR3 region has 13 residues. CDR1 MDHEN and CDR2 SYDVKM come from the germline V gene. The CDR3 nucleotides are TGTGCCAGCAGTTCGGCTTTACAAGAGACCCAGTACTTC. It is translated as CASSSALQETQYF.

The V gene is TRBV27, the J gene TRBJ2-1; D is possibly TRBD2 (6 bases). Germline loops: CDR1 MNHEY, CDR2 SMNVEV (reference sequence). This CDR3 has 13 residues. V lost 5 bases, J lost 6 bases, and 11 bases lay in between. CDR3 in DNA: TGTGCCAGCAGTCTGGACTATATCAATGAGCAGTTCTTC. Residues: CASSLDYINEQFF.

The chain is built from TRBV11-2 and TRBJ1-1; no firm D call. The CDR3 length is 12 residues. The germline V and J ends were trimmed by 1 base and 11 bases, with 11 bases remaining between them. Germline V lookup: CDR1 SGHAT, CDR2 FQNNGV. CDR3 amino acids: CASSLVRASAFF. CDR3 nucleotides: TGTGCCAGCAGCTTAGTCCGGGCATCTGCTTTCTTT.

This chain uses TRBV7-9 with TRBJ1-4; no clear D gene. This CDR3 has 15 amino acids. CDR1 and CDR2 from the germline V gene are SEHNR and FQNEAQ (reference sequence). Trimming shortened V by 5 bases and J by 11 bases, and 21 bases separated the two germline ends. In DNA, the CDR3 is TGTGCCAGCAGCCCCCGAGACGGTGGAAGGTGGAAACTGTTTTTT. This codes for CASSPRDGGRWKLFF.

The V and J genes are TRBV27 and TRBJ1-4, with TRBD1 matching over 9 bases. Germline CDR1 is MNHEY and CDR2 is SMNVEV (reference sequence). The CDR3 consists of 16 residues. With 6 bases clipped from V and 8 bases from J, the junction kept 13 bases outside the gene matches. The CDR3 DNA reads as TGTGCCAGCAGCCCTACTGGGACAGGGAGACAAGAAAAACTGTTTTTT. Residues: CASSPTGTGRQEKLFF.

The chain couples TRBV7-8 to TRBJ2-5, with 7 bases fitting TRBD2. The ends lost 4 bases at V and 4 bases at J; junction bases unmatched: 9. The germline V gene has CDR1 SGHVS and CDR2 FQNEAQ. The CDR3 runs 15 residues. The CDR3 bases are TGTGCCAGCAGCTATCGGCGGGAGTTCACAGAGACCCAGTACTTC. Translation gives CASSYRREFTETQYF.

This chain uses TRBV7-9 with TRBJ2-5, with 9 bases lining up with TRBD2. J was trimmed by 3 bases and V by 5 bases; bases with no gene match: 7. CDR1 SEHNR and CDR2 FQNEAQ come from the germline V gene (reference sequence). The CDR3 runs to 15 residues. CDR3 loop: CASSPGLAEEETQYF. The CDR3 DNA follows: TGTGCCAGCAGCCCGGGACTAGCAGAAGAAGAGACCCAGTACTTC.

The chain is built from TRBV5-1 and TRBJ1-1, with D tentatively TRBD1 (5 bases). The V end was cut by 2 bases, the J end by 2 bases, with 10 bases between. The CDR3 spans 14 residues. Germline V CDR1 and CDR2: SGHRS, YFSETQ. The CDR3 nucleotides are TGCGCCAGCAGCTTCAGGGCCGTTAACACTGAAGCTTTCTTT. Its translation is CASSFRAVNTEAFF. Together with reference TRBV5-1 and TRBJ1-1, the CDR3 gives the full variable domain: KAGVTQTPRYLIKTRGQQVTLSCSPISGHRSVSWYQQTPGQGLQFLFEYFSETQRNKGNFPGRFSGRQFSNSRSEMNVSTLELGDSALYLCASSFRAVNTEAFFGQGTRLTVV.

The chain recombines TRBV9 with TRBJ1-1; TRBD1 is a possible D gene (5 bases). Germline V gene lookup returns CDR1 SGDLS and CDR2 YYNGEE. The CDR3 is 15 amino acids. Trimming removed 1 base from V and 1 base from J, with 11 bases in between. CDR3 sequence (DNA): TGTGCCAGCAGCGTATCAGGGTCTTCGAACACTGAAGCTTTCTTT. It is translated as CASSVSGSSNTEAFF.

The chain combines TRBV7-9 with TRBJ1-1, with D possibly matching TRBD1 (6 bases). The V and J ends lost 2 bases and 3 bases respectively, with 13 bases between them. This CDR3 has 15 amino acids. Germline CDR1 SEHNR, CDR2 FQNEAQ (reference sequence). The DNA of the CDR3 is TGTGCCAGCAGCTTAATAGGGGGAGAGGACACTGAAGCTTTCTTT. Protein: CASSLIGGEDTEAFF. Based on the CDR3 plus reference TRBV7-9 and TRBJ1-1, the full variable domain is DTGVSQNPRHKITKRGQNVTFRCDPISEHNRLYWYRQTLGQGPEFLTYFQNEAQLEKSRLLSDRFSAERPKGSFSTLEIQRTEQGDSAMYLCASSLIGGEDTEAFFGQGTRLTVV.

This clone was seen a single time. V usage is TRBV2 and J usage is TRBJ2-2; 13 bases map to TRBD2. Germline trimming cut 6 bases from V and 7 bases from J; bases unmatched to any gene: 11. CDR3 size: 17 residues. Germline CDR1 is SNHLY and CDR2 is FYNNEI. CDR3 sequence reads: CASSSGLAGVGDGELFF. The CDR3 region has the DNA TGTGCCAGCAGCTCCGGACTAGCGGGAGTAGGGGACGGGGAGCTGTTTTTT. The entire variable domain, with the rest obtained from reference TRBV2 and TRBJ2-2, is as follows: EPEVTQTPSHQVTQMGQEVILRCVPISNHLYFYWYRQILGQKVEFLVSFYNNEISEKSEIFDDQFSVERPDGSNFTLKIRSTKLEDSAMYFCASSSGLAGVGDGELFFGEGSRLTVL.

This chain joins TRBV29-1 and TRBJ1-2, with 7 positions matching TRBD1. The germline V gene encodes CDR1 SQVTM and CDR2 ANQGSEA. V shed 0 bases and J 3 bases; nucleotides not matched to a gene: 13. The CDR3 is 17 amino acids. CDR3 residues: CSVEDSEGRQGDYGYTF. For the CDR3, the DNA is TGCAGCGTTGAAGATAGTGAGGGAAGACAGGGCGACTATGGCTACACCTTC.

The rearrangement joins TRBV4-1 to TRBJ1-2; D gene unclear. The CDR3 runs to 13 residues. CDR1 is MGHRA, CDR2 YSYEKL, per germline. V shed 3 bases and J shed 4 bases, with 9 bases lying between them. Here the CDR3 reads CASSHVLGYGYTF. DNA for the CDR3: TGCGCCAGCAGCCACGTTTTAGGCTATGGCTACACCTTC.

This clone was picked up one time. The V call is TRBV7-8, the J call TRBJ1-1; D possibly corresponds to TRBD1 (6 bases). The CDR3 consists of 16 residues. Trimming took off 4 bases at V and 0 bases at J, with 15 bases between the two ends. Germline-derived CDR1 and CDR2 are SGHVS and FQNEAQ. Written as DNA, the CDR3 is TGTGCCAGCAGCTCCGACAGGCTGTATATGAACACTGAAGCTTTCTTT. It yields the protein CASSSDRLYMNTEAFF.

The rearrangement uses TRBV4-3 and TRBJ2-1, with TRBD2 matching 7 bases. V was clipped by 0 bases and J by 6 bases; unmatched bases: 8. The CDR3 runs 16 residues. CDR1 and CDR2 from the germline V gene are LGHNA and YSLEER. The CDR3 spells CASSQDQRDWSNEQFF. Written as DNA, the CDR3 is TGCGCCAGCAGCCAAGATCAGCGGGATTGGTCCAATGAGCAGTTCTTC.

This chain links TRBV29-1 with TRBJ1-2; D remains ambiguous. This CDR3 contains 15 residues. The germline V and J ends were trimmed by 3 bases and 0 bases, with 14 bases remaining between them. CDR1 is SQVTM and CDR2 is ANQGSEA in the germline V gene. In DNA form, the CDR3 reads TGCAGCGTTGATTCGCAGGCAGTCTCTAACTATGGCTACACCTTC. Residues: CSVDSQAVSNYGYTF. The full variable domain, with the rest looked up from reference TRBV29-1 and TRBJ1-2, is SAVISQKPSRDICQRGTSLTIQCQVDSQVTMMFWYRQQPGQSLTLIATANQGSEATYESGFVIDKFPISRPNLTFSTLTVSNMSPEDSSIYLCSVDSQAVSNYGYTFGSGTRLTVV.